This T cell receptor (beta chain) was sequenced in a study of cytomegalovirus exposure and HLA in healthy donors. Study-wide background: Among the roughly 400 genotyped donors, approximately 80% were placed in the Caucasian-associated ancestry cluster.

Remarks on this clone: No antigen is known for it.

PCR primers comprised 60 Vbeta and 13 Jbeta primers. Here immunoSEQ multiplex PCR was the method, and the copy in TCRdb shows in-frame clones only, minus some. The sample spans under 65,000 clones; the ten largest clones claim 6.5% to 8.5%. Broader study findings: TCR beta sequences numbering around 15,000 were associated with HLA alleles at 0.05 false discovery rate in a later analysis.

This TCR came from a woman in her thirties or forties in good health and CMV-seronegative. Specimen: PBMCs.

The CDR3 reads CAWAGGYEQYF. The CDR3 DNA reads as TGTGCCTGGGCTGGGGGGTACGAGCAGTACTTC. This chain uses TRBV30 with TRBJ2-7; D perhaps matches TRBD2 (6 bases). CDR1 and CDR2 (germline): GTSNPN, SVGIG (reference sequence). V lost 5 bases and J lost 4, with 9 bases in between. CDR3 size: 11 residues.